The rows below give T cell receptor beta chains drawn from one sample of a study of blood T cell repertoires in COVID-19. Sequenced by immunoSEQ multiplex PCR; TCRdb stores in-frame clones only, minus some. The table shows 150,000 to 200,000 clones, with around 90% occurring only once. Sequencing was carried out using peripheral blood. These receptors were taken from a man in his fifties or sixties with acute or convalescent COVID-19. CDR3s include the opening cysteine and the closing phenylalanine or tryptophan. D genes are given only for firm matches. Expanded clones get a size class; other rows say once, few or many, or leave the size out.

v_gene: TRBV10-1
abundance: few
j_gene: TRBJ2-7
d_gene: NA
CDR3nt: TGCGCCAGCAGTGAGTCGCTCCGGGGGGAGCAGTACTTC
CDR3aa: CASSESLRGEQYF

v_gene: TRBV7-3
abundance: NA
j_gene: TRBJ2-5
d_gene: TRBD1
CDR3nt: TGTGCCAGCAGCCCAACAGGGGGGCGAGCGGAGACCCAGTACTTC
CDR3aa: CASSPTGGRAETQYF

v_gene: TRBV11-2
abundance: NA
j_gene: TRBJ2-5
d_gene: TRBD2
CDR3nt: TGTGCCAGCAGCTCCCTGGGGGGGGGTCAAGAGACCCAGTACTTC
CDR3aa: CASSSLGGGQETQYF

v_gene: TRBV19
abundance: NA
j_gene: TRBJ1-6
d_gene: NA
CDR3nt: TGTGCCAGTAGTAGGAAGGGCAGGGAAGGTTCACCCCTCCACTTT
CDR3aa: CASSRKGREGSPLHF

v_gene: TRBV5-1
abundance: NA
j_gene: TRBJ2-7
d_gene: TRBD2
CDR3nt: TGCGCCAGCCGTAGGGGTAGCGGGATTGGAGAGCAGTACTTC
CDR3aa: CASRRGSGIGEQYF

v_gene: TRBV12-3/TRBV12-4
abundance: few
j_gene: TRBJ1-6
d_gene: NA
CDR3nt: TGTGCCACCCAGAGGGCCTTAAATTCACCCCTCCACTTT
CDR3aa: CATQRALNSPLHF

v_gene: TRBV5-1
abundance: NA
j_gene: TRBJ1-4
d_gene: TRBD1
CDR3nt: TGCGCCAGCAGCTGGGGACAGGGAACTGAAAAACTGTTTTTT
CDR3aa: CASSWGQGTEKLFF

v_gene: TRBV6-2/TRBV6-3
abundance: NA
j_gene: TRBJ2-2
d_gene: NA
CDR3nt: TGTGCCAGCAGTTACCCAAGACCGAGGGAGTCAAACACCGGGGAGCTGTTTTTT
CDR3aa: CASSYPRPRESNTGELFF

v_gene: TRBV10-3
abundance: NA
j_gene: TRBJ2-1
d_gene: TRBD2
CDR3nt: TGTGCCACCGGGACTAGCGATTATGAGCAGTTCTTC
CDR3aa: CATGTSDYEQFF

v_gene: TRBV4-1
abundance: NA
j_gene: TRBJ2-3
d_gene: TRBD2
CDR3nt: TGCGCCAGCAGCCAAGAGGGATTTAGCGGGGGGGAGGGTACGCAGTATTTT
CDR3aa: CASSQEGFSGGEGTQYF

v_gene: TRBV7-9
abundance: NA
j_gene: TRBJ1-1
d_gene: NA
CDR3nt: TGTGCCAGCAGTTCGGACAGTTATGGGAGGAACACTGAAGCTTTCTTT
CDR3aa: CASSSDSYGRNTEAFF

v_gene: TRBV11-3
abundance: few
j_gene: TRBJ2-2
d_gene: NA
CDR3nt: TGTGCCAGCAGCCCCTGGAACACCGGGGAGCTGTTTTTT
CDR3aa: CASSPWNTGELFF

v_gene: TRBV5-1
abundance: NA
j_gene: TRBJ2-7
d_gene: NA
CDR3nt: TGCGCCAGCAGCACGGCGGGGGCCATATACGAGCAGTACTTC
CDR3aa: CASSTAGAIYEQYF

v_gene: TRBV6-1
abundance: NA
j_gene: TRBJ2-2
d_gene: NA
CDR3nt: TGTGCCAGCAGTGACCGGGAGACCACCGGGGAGCTGTTTTTT
CDR3aa: CASSDRETTGELFF

v_gene: TRBV28
abundance: once
j_gene: TRBJ1-2
d_gene: NA
CDR3nt: TGTGCCAGCAGTTTACAGGCCCCCTATGGCTACACCTTC
CDR3aa: CASSLQAPYGYTF

v_gene: TRBV11-1
abundance: NA
j_gene: TRBJ2-7
d_gene: TRBD1
CDR3nt: TGTGCCAGCAGCCACCGGGACAGGGGCACCTTTTTC
CDR3aa: CASSHRDRGTFF

v_gene: TRBV11-2
abundance: NA
j_gene: TRBJ1-4
d_gene: TRBD1
CDR3nt: TGTGCCAGCAGCTTAGGGGGACAGGGGAAAAAACTGTTTTTT
CDR3aa: CASSLGGQGKKLFF

v_gene: TRBV19
abundance: NA
j_gene: TRBJ1-1
d_gene: NA
CDR3nt: TGTGCCAGTAGTATCGGGTGGGAGGGCACTGAAGCTTTCTTT
CDR3aa: CASSIGWEGTEAFF

v_gene: TRBV19
abundance: NA
j_gene: TRBJ1-2
d_gene: NA
CDR3nt: TGTGCCAGTAGTATAGAGGGAGGTGGCTACACCTTC
CDR3aa: CASSIEGGGYTF

v_gene: TRBV3-1/TRBV3-2
abundance: NA
j_gene: TRBJ1-3
d_gene: NA
CDR3nt: TGTGCCAGCAGTCAGGACGACAGGCTTGACACCATATATTTT
CDR3aa: CASSQDDRLDTIYF

v_gene: TRBV24-1
abundance: NA
j_gene: TRBJ2-2
d_gene: NA
CDR3nt: TGTGCCACCAGTACTGGGGCTGGGGAGCTGTTTTTT
CDR3aa: CATSTGAGELFF

v_gene: TRBV9
abundance: NA
j_gene: TRBJ1-2
d_gene: NA
CDR3nt: TGTGCCAGCAGCAAGAAGGAGTCGAACTATGGCTACACCTTC
CDR3aa: CASSKKESNYGYTF

v_gene: TRBV28
abundance: NA
j_gene: TRBJ1-2
d_gene: NA
CDR3nt: TGTGCCAGCAGGGGGGAGGGGTACTATGGCTACACCTTC
CDR3aa: CASRGEGYYGYTF

v_gene: TRBV5-4
abundance: few
j_gene: TRBJ2-7
d_gene: TRBD2
CDR3nt: TGTGCCAGCAGCTTTAGCGGGGTTGGCGAGCAGTACTTC
CDR3aa: CASSFSGVGEQYF

v_gene: TRBV29-1
abundance: NA
j_gene: TRBJ2-3
d_gene: TRBD2
CDR3nt: TGCAGCGTCGCCACCCTAGCGGAGAGCACAGATACGCAGTATTTT
CDR3aa: CSVATLAESTDTQYF